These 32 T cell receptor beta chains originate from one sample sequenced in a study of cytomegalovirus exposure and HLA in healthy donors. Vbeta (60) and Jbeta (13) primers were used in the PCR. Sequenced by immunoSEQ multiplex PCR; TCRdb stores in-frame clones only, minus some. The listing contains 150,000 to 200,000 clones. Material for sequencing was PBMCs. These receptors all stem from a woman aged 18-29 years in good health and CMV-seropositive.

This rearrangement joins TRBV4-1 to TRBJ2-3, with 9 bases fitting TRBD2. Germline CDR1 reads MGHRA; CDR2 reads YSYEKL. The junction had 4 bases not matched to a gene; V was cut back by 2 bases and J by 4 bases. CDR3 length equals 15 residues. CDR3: CASSQIAGGSDTQYF. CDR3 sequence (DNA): TGCGCCAGCAGCCAAATCGCGGGAGGGTCAGATACGCAGTATTTT.

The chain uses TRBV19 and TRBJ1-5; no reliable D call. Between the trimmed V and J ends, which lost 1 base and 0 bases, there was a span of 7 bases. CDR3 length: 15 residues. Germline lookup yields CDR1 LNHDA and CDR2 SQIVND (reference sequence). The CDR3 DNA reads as TGTGCCAGTAGTATAGGAACATATAGCAATCAGCCCCAGCATTTT. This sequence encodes CASSIGTYSNQPQHF.

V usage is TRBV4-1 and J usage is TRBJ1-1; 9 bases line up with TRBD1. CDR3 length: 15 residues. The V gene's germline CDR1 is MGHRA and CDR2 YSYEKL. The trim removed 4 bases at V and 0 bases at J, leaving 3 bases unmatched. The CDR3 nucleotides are TGCGCCAGCAGCCCGACAGGGGGAGTGAACACTGAAGCTTTCTTT. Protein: CASSPTGGVNTEAFF.

The CDR3 spells CASSQGGGAEQYF. Written as DNA, the CDR3 is TGTGCCAGCAGTCAGGGCGGAGGGGCCGAGCAGTACTTC. This sequence joins TRBV6-5 and TRBJ2-7, with D tentatively TRBD2 (6 bases). V lost 5 bases and J lost 6, with 14 bases in between. Per the germline V gene, CDR1 is MNHEY and CDR2 is SVGAGI. The CDR3 extends over 13 amino acids.

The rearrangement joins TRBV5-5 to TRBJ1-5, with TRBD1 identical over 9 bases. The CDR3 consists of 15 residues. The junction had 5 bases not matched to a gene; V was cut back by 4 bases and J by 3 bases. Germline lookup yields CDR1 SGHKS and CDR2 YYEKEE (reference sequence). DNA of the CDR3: TGTGCCAGCAGCGGGACAGGGTCAAACAATCAGCCCCAGCATTTT. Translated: CASSGTGSNNQPQHF.

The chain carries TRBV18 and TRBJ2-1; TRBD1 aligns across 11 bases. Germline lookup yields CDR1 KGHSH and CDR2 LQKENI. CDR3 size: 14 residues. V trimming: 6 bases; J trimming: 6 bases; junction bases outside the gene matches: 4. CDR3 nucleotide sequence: TGTGCCAGCTCCATGGACAGGGGGCCCAATGAGCAGTTCTTC. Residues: CASSMDRGPNEQFF.

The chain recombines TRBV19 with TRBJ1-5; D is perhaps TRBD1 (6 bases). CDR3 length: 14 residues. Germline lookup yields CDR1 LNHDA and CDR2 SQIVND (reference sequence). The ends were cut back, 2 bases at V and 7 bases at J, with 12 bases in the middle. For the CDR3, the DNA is TGTGCCAGTAGTATATCCAGGGGTGGACAGCCCCAGCATTTT. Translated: CASSISRGGQPQHF.

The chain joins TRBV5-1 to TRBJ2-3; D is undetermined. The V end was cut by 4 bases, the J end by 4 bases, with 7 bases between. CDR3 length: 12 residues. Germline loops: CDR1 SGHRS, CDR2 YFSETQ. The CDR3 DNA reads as TGCGCCAGCAGCCTCGTAGCAGATACGCAGTATTTT. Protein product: CASSLVADTQYF.

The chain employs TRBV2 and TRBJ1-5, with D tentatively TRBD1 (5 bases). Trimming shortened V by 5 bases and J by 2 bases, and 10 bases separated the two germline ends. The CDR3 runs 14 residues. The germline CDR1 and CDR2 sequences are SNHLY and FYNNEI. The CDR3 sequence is CASSFQGGNQPQHF. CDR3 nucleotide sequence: TGTGCCAGCAGTTTTCAGGGTGGCAATCAGCCCCAGCATTTT.

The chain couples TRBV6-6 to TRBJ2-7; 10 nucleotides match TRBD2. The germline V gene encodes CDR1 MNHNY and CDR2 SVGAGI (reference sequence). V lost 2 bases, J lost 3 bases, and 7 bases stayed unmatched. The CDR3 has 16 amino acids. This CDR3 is CASSYKGLAANYEQYF. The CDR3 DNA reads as TGTGCCAGCAGTTACAAAGGACTAGCGGCAAACTACGAGCAGTACTTC.

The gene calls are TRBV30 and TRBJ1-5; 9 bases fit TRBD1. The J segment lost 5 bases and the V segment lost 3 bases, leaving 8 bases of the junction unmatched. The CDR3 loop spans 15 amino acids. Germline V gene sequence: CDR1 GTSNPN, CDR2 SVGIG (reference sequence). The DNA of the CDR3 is TGTGCCTGGAGCGCCGGGACAGGGAACGATCAGCCCCAGCATTTT. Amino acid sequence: CAWSAGTGNDQPQHF.

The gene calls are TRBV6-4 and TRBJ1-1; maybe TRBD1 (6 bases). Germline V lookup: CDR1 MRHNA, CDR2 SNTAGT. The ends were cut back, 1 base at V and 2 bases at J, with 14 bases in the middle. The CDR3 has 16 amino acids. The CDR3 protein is CASSDWGGGINTEAFF. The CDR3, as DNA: TGTGCCAGCAGTGACTGGGGGGGCGGAATCAACACTGAAGCTTTCTTT.

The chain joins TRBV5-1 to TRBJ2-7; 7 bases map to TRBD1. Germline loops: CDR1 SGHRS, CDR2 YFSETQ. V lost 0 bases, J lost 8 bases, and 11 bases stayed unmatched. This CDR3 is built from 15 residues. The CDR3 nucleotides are TGCGCCAGCAGCTTGGAACGGACAGGCCTGGAGAAGCAGTACTTC. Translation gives CASSLERTGLEKQYF.

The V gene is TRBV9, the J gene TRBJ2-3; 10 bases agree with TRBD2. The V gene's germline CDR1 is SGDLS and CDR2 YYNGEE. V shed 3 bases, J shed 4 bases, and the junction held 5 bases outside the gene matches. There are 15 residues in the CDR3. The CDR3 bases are TGTGCCAGCAGCGAGAGCGGGAGGGCCGCAGATACGCAGTATTTT. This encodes CASSESGRAADTQYF.

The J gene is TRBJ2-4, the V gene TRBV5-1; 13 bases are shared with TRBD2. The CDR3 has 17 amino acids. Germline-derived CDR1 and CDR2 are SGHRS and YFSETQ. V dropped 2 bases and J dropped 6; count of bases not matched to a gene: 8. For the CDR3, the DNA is TGCGCCAGCAGCTTCGGGACTAGCGGGATTAAGGGAAACATTCAGTACTTC. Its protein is CASSFGTSGIKGNIQYF.

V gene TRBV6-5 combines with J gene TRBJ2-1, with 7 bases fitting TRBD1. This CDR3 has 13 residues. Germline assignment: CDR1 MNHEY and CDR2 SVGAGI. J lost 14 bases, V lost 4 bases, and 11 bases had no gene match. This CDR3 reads CASSSQRQGSEFF. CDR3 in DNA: TGTGCCAGCAGTTCCCAACGACAGGGATCGGAGTTCTTC.

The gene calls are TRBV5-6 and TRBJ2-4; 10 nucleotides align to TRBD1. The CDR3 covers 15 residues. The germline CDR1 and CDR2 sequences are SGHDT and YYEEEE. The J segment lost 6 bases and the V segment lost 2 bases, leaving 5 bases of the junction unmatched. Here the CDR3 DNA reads TGTGCCAGCAGCTTATCTGGACAGGGGGGAAACATTCAGTACTTC. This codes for CASSLSGQGGNIQYF.

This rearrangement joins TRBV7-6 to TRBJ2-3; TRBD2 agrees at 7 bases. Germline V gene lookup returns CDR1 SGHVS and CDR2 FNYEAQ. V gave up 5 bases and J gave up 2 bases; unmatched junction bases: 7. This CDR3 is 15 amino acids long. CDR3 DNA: TGTGCCAGCAGCCCCGTAGCGGGCCACACAGATACGCAGTATTTT. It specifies CASSPVAGHTDTQYF.

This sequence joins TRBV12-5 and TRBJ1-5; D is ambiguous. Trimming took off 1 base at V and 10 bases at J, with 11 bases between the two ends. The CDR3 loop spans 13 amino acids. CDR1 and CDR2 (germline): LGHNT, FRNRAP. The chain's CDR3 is CASGLDLSIPQHF. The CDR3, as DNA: TGTGCTAGTGGTTTGGACCTATCAATCCCCCAGCATTTT.

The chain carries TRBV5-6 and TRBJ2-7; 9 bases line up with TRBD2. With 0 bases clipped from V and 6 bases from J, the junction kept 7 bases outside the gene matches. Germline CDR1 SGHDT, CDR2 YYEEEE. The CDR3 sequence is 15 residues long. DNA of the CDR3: TGTGCCAGCAGCTTGGAGGGTCTAGCGGGAATCGAGCAGTACTTC. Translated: CASSLEGLAGIEQYF.

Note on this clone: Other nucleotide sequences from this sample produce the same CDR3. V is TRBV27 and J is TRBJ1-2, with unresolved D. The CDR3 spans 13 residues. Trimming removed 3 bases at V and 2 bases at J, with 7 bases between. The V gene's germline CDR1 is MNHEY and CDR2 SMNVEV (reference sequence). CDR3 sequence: CASSFRENYGYTF. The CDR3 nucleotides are TGTGCCAGCAGTTTTCGGGAGAACTATGGCTACACCTTC.

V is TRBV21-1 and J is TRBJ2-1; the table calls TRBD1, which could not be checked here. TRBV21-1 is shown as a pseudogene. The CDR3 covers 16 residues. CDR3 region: CASSWLKWDTYNEQFF. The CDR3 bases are TGTGCCAGCAGCTGGCTCAAATGGGACACTTACAATGAGCAGTTCTTC.

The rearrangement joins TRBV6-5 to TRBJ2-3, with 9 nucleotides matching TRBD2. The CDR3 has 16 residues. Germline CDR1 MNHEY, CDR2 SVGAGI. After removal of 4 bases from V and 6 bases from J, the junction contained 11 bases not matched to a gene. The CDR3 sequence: CASSSSSGVNVDTQYF. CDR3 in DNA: TGTGCCAGCAGTTCCTCTAGCGGGGTTAATGTTGATACGCAGTATTTT.

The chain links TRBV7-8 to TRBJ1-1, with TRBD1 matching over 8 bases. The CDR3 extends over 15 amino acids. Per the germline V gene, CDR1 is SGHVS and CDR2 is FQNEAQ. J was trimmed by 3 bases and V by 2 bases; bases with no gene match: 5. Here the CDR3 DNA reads TGTGCCAGCAGCTTACCAAACAGGGGGGACACTGAAGCTTTCTTT. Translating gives CASSLPNRGDTEAFF.

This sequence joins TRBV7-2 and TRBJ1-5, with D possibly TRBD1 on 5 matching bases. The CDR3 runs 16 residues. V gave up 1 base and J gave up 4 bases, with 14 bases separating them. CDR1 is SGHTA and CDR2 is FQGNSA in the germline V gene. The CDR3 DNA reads TGTGCCAGCAGCTTAGTAGCAGGGCCTGGTAATCAGCCCCAGCATTTT. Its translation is CASSLVAGPGNQPQHF.

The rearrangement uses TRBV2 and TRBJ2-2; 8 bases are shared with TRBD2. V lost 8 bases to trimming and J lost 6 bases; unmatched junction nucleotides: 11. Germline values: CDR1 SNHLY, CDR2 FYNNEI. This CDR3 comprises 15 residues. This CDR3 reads CASAINGRASGELFF. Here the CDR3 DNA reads TGTGCCAGCGCTATTAACGGGAGGGCCTCCGGGGAGCTGTTTTTT. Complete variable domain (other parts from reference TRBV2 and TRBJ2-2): EPEVTQTPSHQVTQMGQEVILRCVPISNHLYFYWYRQILGQKVEFLVSFYNNEISEKSEIFDDQFSVERPDGSNFTLKIRSTKLEDSAMYFCASAINGRASGELFFGEGSRLTVL.

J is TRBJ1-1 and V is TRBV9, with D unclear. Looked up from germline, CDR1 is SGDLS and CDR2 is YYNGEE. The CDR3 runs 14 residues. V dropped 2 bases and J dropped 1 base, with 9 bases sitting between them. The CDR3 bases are TGTGCCAGCAGCGTGGGCCAGGAGAACACTGAAGCTTTCTTT. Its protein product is CASSVGQENTEAFF.

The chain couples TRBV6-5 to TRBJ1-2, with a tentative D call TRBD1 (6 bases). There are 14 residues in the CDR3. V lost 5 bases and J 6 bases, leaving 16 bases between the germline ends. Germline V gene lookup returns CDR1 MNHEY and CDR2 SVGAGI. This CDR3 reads CASSPLWGRDGYTF. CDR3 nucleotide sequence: TGTGCCAGCAGTCCCCTTTGGGGGCGTGATGGCTACACCTTC.

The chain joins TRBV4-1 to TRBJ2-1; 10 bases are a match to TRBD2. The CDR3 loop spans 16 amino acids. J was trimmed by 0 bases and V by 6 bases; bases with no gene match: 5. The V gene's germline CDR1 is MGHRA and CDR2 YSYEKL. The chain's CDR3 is CASRAGGRSSYNEQFF. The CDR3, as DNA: TGCGCCAGCAGAGCGGGGGGGCGGAGCTCCTACAATGAGCAGTTCTTC.

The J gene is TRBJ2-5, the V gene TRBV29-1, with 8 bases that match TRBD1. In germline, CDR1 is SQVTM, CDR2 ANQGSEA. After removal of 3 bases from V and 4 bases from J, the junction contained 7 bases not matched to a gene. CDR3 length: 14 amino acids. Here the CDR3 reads CSVERTGKVETQYF. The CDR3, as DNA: TGCAGCGTTGAGAGGACAGGGAAGGTAGAGACCCAGTACTTC.

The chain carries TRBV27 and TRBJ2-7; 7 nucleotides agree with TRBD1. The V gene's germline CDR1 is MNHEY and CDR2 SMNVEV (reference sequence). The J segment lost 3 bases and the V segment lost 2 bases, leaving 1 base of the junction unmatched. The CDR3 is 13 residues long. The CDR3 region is CASSLGDSYEQYF. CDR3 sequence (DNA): TGTGCCAGCAGTTTAGGGGACAGCTACGAGCAGTACTTC.

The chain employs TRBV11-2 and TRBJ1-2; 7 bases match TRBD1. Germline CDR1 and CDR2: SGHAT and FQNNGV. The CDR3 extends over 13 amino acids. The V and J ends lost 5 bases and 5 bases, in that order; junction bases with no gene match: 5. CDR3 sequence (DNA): TGTGCCAGCAGCCAGGGGGGTTGGTATGGCTACACCTTC. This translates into CASSQGGWYGYTF.